The T cell receptor (beta chain) under discussion was sequenced for a study of CD8 T cells in Susac syndrome. Background on the study: Patients with Susac syndrome were, at the time of blood collection, therapy-naive, maintained on corticosteroids, or maintained on intravenous immunoglobulin alone. Study-level findings and limits: Expansion of clones was not seen in the CD4+ T cell repertoires of Susac syndrome.

This clonotype appeared once. Its target is not known. With random hexamers, reverse transcription was performed on roughly 0.45 to 1 ug of RNA. A single record per CDR3 protein comes from TCRdb applying MiXCR to the immunoSEQ multiplex PCR reads. Of 200,000 to 250,000 distinct CDR3 sequences listed, 94% are singletons. Sequencing targeted TCR beta in T cells from blood (CD8+ and CD4+). Negative isolation yielded the CD8+ and CD4+ T cells, while FACS enriched the TEMRA cells. The CDR3 runs to 13 residues. The ends lost 5 bases at V and 7 bases at J; junction bases unmatched: 7. Material: CD4+ T cells from PBMCs. The TCR was taken from a human donor with Susac syndrome. This sequence joins TRBV12-3 or TRBV12-4 and TRBJ1-2, with TRBD1 matching 7 bases. The CDR3 sequence: CASSEDRAAGYTF. For the CDR3, the DNA is TGTGCCAGCAGTGAAGACAGGGCGGCTGGCTACACCTTC.